This entry features one T cell receptor beta chain sequence. This sample includes further DNA sequences coding for the same CDR3. The data are from a study of shared clonotypes between healthy human individuals. Overall study: The study enrolled a couple of women and three men aged 18 to 49. Each donor contributed plates that comprised three CD4 naive, three CD4 memory, two CD8 naive and one CD8 memory.

Looked up from germline, CDR1 is SGHRS and CDR2 is YFSETQ. CDR3 size: 16 residues. The V and J ends lost 4 bases and 0 bases respectively, with 14 bases between them. Method: immunoSEQ multiplex PCR; TCRdb's copy keeps in-frame clones and lacks some. The sample shows more than 550,000 clones, roughly two thirds of them seen only once. The source is a woman aged 25 to 45 in good health. The chain recombines TRBV5-1 with TRBJ1-5, with TRBD1 as a possible D gene (6 bases). The material sequenced was memory CD4+ T cells sorted from blood. Subset given: CD45RA-negative fraction. CDR3 in DNA: TGCGCCAGCAGCCCGTCAGGGGACCATAGCAATCAGCCCCAGCATTTT. It encodes CASSPSGDHSNQPQHF.